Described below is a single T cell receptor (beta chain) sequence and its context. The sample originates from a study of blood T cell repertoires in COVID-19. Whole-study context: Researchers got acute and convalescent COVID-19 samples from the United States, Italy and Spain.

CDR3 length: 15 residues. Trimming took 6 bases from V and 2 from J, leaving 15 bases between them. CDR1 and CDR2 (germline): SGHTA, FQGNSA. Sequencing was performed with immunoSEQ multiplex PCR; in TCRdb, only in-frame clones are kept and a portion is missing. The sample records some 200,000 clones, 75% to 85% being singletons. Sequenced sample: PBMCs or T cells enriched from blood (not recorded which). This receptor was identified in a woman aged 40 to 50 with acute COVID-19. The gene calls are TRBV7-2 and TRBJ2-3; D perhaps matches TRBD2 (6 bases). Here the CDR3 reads CASRSPGLLTDTQYF. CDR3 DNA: TGTGCCAGCAGAAGTCCGGGACTTCTCACAGATACGCAGTATTTT.